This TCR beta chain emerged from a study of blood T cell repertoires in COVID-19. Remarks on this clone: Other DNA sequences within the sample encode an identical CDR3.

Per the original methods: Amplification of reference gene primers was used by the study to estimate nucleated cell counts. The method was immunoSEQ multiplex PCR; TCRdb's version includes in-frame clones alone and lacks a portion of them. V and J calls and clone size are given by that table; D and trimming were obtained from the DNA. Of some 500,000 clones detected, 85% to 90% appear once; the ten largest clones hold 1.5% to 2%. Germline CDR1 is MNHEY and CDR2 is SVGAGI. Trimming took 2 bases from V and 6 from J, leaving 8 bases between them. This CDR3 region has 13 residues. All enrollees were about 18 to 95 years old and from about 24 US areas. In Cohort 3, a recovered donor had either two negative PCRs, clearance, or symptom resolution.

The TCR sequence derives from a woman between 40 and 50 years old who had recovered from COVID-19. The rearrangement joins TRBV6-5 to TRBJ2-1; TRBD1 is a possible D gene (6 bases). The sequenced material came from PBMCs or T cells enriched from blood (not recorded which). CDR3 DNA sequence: TGTGCCAGCAGTTACCGAGGGGGCAATGAGCAGTTCTTC. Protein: CASSYRGGNEQFF.